This TCR beta chain is drawn from a study of control samples from healthy donors and cancer patients. TCRdb's copy holds only in-frame clones and misses some; the assay was immunoSEQ multiplex PCR. The sample yields 60,000 to 95,000 clones, around nine tenths seen once. V lost 10 bases to trimming and J lost 5 bases; unmatched junction nucleotides: 13. Germline V gives CDR1 ENHRY, CDR2 SYGVKD. The CDR3 totals 15 residues. The V gene is TRBV10-3, the J gene TRBJ2-5; 10 bases match TRBD1. The receptor comes from a woman aged 50 to 60 with colorectal cancer. Specimen: PBMCs. CDR3 residues: CATRRDRGALETQYF. The CDR3 DNA follows: TGTGCCACTCGCCGGGACAGGGGCGCCTTGGAGACCCAGTACTTC.